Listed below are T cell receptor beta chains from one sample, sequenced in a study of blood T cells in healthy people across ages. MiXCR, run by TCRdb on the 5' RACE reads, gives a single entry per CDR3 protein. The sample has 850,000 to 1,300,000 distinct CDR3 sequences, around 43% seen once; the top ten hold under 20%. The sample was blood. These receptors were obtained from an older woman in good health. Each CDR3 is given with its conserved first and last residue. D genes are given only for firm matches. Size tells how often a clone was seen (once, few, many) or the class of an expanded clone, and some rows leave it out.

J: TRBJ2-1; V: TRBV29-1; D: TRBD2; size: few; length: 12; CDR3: CSVDLAAYEQFF; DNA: TGCAGCGTTGACCTAGCGGCCTATGAGCAGTTCTTC
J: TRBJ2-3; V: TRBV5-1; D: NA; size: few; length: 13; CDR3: CASSHDHTDTQYF; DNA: TGCGCCAGCAGCCATGACCACACAGATACGCAGTATTTT
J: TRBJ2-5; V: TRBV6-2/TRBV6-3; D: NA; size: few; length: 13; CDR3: CASSYSQRQTQYF; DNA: TGTGCCAGCAGTTACTCGCAGCGGCAGACCCAGTACTTC
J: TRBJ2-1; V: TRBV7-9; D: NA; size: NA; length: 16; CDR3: CACAITTGTHANEQFF; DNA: TGTGCCTGCGCCATTACGACCGGGACTCACGCCAATGAGCAGTTCTTC
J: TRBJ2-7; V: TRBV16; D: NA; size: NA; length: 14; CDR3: CASSQAQGQYEQYF; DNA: TGTGCCAGCAGCCAAGCACAGGGACAATACGAGCAGTACTTC
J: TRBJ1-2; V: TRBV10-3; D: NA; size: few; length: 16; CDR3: CAISVDGLTPRDGYTF; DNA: TGTGCCATCAGTGTGGACGGACTCACCCCTAGGGATGGCTACACCTTC
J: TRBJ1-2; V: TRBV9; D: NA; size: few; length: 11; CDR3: CASSGDTGYTF; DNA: TGTGCCAGCAGCGGGGACACTGGCTACACCTTC
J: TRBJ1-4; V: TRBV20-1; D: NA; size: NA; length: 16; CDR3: CSARRGRKTTNEKLFF; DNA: TGCAGTGCTAGGAGGGGGAGGAAAACAACTAATGAAAAACTGTTTTTT
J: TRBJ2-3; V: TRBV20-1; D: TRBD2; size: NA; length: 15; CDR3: CSASSLAGYTDTQYF; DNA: TGCAGTGCTAGCTCACTAGCGGGGTACACAGATACGCAGTATTTT
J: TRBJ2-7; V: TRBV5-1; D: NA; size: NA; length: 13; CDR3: CASSLGIRYEQYF; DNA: TGCGCCAGCAGCTTGGGGATCCGCTACGAGCAGTACTTC
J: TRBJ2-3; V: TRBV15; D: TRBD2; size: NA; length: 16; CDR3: CATTLDGSGNIDTQYF; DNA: TGTGCCACCACCCTGGATGGTAGCGGGAATATAGATACGCAGTATTTT
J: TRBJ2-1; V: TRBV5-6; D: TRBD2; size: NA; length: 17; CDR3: CARKGTSGSGTYNEQFF; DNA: TGTGCCCGCAAAGGGACTAGCGGGAGTGGGACCTACAATGAGCAGTTCTTC
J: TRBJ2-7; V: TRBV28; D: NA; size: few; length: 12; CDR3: CASSLFNYEQYF; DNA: TGTGCCAGCAGTTTGTTTAACTACGAGCAGTACTTC
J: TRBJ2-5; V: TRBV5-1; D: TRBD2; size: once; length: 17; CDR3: CASSLRLAGGPTETQYF; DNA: TGCGCCAGCAGCCTACGACTAGCGGGAGGGCCAACAGAGACCCAGTACTTC
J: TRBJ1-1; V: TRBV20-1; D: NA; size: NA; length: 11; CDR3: CSARVDFRAFF; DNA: TGCAGTGCTAGAGTAGACTTCAGGGCTTTCTTT
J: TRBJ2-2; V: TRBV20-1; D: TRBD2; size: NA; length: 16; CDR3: CSARVTSGRAPGELFF; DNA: TGCAGTGCTAGAGTTACCAGCGGGAGGGCCCCCGGGGAGCTGTTTTTT
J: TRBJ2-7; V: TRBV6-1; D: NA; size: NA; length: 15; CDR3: CASSEAGTRAYEQYF; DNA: TGTGCCAGCAGTGAAGCGGGGACCCGGGCCTACGAGCAGTACTTC
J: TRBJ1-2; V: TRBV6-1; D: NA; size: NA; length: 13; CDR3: CASVEITNYGYTF; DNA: TGTGCCAGCGTGGAGATAACTAACTATGGCTACACCTTC
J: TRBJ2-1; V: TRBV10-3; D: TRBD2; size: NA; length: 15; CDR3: CATRSGTSGTNEQFF; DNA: TGTGCCACCAGATCCGGGACTAGCGGGACTAATGAGCAGTTCTTC
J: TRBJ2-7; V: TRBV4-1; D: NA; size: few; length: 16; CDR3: CASSQVFNRPHPEQYF; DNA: TGCGCCAGCAGCCAAGTGTTCAACCGGCCGCACCCCGAGCAGTACTTC
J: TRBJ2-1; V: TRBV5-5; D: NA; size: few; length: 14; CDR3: CASSLFLRDNEQFF; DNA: TGTGCCAGCAGCTTGTTTTTGCGGGATAATGAGCAGTTCTTC
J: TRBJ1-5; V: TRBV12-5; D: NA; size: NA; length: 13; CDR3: CASGPVWPQPQHF; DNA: TGTGCTAGTGGTCCCGTCTGGCCCCAGCCCCAGCATTTT
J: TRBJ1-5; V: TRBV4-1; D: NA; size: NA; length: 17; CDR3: CASSQEPGDWSNQPQHF; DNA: TGCGCCAGCAGCCAAGAACCAGGGGATTGGAGCAATCAGCCCCAGCATTTT
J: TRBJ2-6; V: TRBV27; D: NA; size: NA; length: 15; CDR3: CASRGRRSGADVLTF; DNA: TGTGCCAGCAGGGGACGGCGCTCTGGGGCCGACGTCCTGACTTTC
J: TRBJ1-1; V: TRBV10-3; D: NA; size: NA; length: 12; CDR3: CAISDYGTEAFF; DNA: TGTGCCATCAGTGACTATGGTACTGAAGCTTTCTTT
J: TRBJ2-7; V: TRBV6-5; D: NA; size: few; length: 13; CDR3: CASSYDQYYEQYF; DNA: TGTGCCAGCAGTTACGACCAGTACTACGAGCAGTACTTC